Listed below are T cell receptor beta chains from one sample, sequenced in a study of PD-1 blockade in classical Hodgkin lymphoma. Profiled with immunoSEQ multiplex PCR; TCRdb holds only in-frame clones, not every one. This sample yields tens of thousands of clones, of which 80% are seen a single time; around 19% belongs to the top ten. The sequencing used peripheral blood mononuclear cells (PBMCs), collected before the fourth cycle of nivolumab. The receptors derive from a human donor with classical Hodgkin lymphoma. Each CDR3 is given with its conserved first and last residue. The order of the fields is J gene, V gene, clone size, CDR3 protein. A row's size may be missing; if present it is once, few, many or a size class.

J: TRBJ2-2; V: TRBV14; size: .; CDR3: CASSQSWGLNTGELFF
J: TRBJ1-2; V: TRBV5-1; size: .; CDR3: CASSPRTGNYGYTF
J: TRBJ2-5; V: TRBV11-2; size: few; CDR3: CASSLGGGPQETQYF
J: TRBJ1-3; V: TRBV5-5; size: .; CDR3: CASSLDVGNTIYF
J: TRBJ1-4; V: TRBV27; size: .; CDR3: CASSTGFNEKLFF
J: TRBJ2-5; V: TRBV18; size: .; CDR3: CASSQARETQYF
J: TRBJ2-5; V: TRBV4-1; size: .; CDR3: CASSQRSQETQYF
J: TRBJ2-1; V: TRBV9; size: .; CDR3: CASSVGVIALTINEQFF
J: TRBJ1-2; V: TRBV4-2; size: once; CDR3: CASSQDLGGKYYGYTF
J: TRBJ2-7; V: TRBV10-3; size: .; CDR3: CAIGPISYEQYF
J: TRBJ1-2; V: TRBV2; size: .; CDR3: CASRRELGDGGYTF
J: TRBJ2-6; V: TRBV7-3; size: .; CDR3: CASSLPPHSGANVLTF
J: TRBJ2-1; V: TRBV7-9; size: .; CDR3: CASSLMAGVGDEQFF
J: TRBJ2-3; V: TRBV6-4; size: .; CDR3: CASSDSSGDTQYF
J: TRBJ1-1; V: TRBV9; size: .; CDR3: CASSVFRGNTEAFF
J: TRBJ1-2; V: TRBV7-9; size: .; CDR3: CASSLEVWVTGYTF
J: TRBJ1-1; V: TRBV6-9; size: few; CDR3: CASSYSLGGAEAFF
J: TRBJ2-3; V: TRBV4-2; size: .; CDR3: CASSQGHSGGTADTQYF
J: TRBJ2-1; V: TRBV7-7; size: .; CDR3: CASSLRLPVPGEVDEQFF
J: TRBJ1-6; V: TRBV9; size: .; CDR3: CASRPGTADSPLHF
J: TRBJ2-6; V: TRBV7-9; size: .; CDR3: CASSPVTRTGTGANVLTF
J: TRBJ1-2; V: TRBV4-1; size: .; CDR3: CASSQDRDRDGYTF
J: TRBJ2-3; V: TRBV21-1; size: .; CDR3: CASSRTWTSTDTQYF
J: TRBJ2-3; V: TRBV19; size: .; CDR3: CASSIVDRADTQYF
J: TRBJ1-5; V: TRBV10-3; size: .; CDR3: CAISRDGSNQPQHF
J: TRBJ2-1; V: TRBV5-4; size: .; CDR3: CASSLGPSGSPGGEQFF
J: TRBJ1-1; V: TRBV7-3; size: .; CDR3: CASSLKGGTEAFF
J: TRBJ1-3; V: TRBV14; size: .; CDR3: CASSQGGSDTIYF
J: TRBJ2-7; V: TRBV20-1; size: .; CDR3: CSAELQNEQYF
J: TRBJ2-7; V: TRBV9; size: .; CDR3: CASNALGAGGPGEQYF
J: TRBJ1-4; V: TRBV11-2; size: .; CDR3: CASSPQGQGGEKLFF
J: TRBJ2-7; V: TRBV6-5; size: few; CDR3: CASRPGLAGSEQYF